This T cell receptor beta chain was recovered during a study of cytomegalovirus exposure and HLA in healthy donors (dated 2017 in TCRdb). Notes on the research overall: In an earlier analysis of 450 to 750 of the donors, 276 Gb of sequence data and roughly 100 million unique TCR beta sequences from roughly 200 million T cells were reported. Class I and class II HLA loci were covered by the typing at four-digit resolution. To study patterns of TCR occurrence, a later analysis re-analyzed previously published TCR beta repertoires from 550 to 800 donors and added high-resolution HLA genotyping. The number of typed donors differed by locus: about 620-640 for A, B, C, DRB1 and DQB1; some 500 for DQA1; some 610 for DPA1; and 450 to 480 for DPB1. On average, roughly 240,000 unique TCR beta nucleotide sequences were sequenced per donor among several hundred genotyped donors of the cohort, with 15% to 20% of those sequences being non-productive. Rather than drawing on any new phenotypic data, the later analysis identified candidate immune exposures from TCR beta sequences and the way those sequences occurred across donors. An earlier analysis of some 600 of the donors applied high-throughput TCR beta sequencing to assess whether each TCR beta V gene segment acted as functional or pseudogenic. The genetic ancestry cluster associated with self-reported Caucasian donors included around 76% of the roughly 400 genotyped donors. A separate validation cohort of approximately 130 different subjects was used in addition to the approximately 700-subject first cohort. The study aimed to test whether signatures of past pathogen exposure could be identified by cataloging public T cell receptors. Every discovery cohort repertoire had been produced on one sequencing platform. Donor age, sex, ethnicity and CMV serostatus were compiled together with the repertoire data. The study profiled the T cell repertoires of about 720 subjects by immunosequencing and related them to cytomegalovirus serostatus. The study combined high-throughput TCR immunosequencing, statistical association of individual TCRs with disease status, and machine learning to predict cytomegalovirus infection status. An early release covering roughly 640 HLA-typed donors comprised about 300 gigabases of sequencing data and tens of millions of unique TCR sequences. About 5 DR-DQ haplotypes were handled as single units for association and clustering, since linkage in the cohort was strong. A later genetic analysis used genome-wide SNP genotypes for about 55% of the 666 donors, treating that subset as a discovery cohort. General study outcomes and caveats: The presence/absence analyses assumed that sequencing depth was roughly uniform across donors, and that assumption may not be true. According to a later analysis, parvovirus B19, influenza, CMV and Epstein-Barr virus appeared linked to several top co-occurrence clusters. According to the authors, the approach could potentially be generalized to other disease states and immunological phenotypes. Most TCR sequences were seen in very few donors, while some public TCRs were found in many individuals. Fewer than 20 rarely observed V segments, including chromosome 9 orphons, were excluded from the earlier analysis of almost 600 of the donors because counts were too low. A later analysis found that TCR association rates varied across HLA loci, with DRB1 alleles showing the most associated TCRs and HLA-C alleles the fewest. A further reported finding was that TCR beta sequences accurately predicted the HLA-A and HLA-B alleles for most subjects in the first cohort. A later genetic analysis reported fewer N-insertions in productive TCRs among donors in an Asian-associated ancestry cluster than the roughly 700-donor mean. A later genetic analysis associated a missense DCLRE1C variant with V-gene and J-gene trimming of TCR beta chains, and an independent cohort replicated the association. A total of 150 or so TCR beta chains were listed by the study as associated with cytomegalovirus. In an earlier analysis of 587 of the donors, most TCR beta V segments were observed in productive rearrangements about 87% or about 30% of the time, broadly matching IMGT annotations. In this cohort, only TCR beta chains were sequenced, and detectable features were limited by the absence of alpha or paired-chain data. When HLA alleles, especially DR and DQ, strongly co-occurred, TCR associations were difficult to assign to individual alleles. Cytomegalovirus status was reported to be diagnosed by the classifier with high specificity and sensitivity in both the original and validation cohorts. Linkage disequilibrium might explain the correlated functional status among segregating V segments, but an unknown experimental factor could not be excluded. In vitro tests confirmed that three of the cytomegalovirus-associated TCR beta chains recognize cytomegalovirus antigens. A cluster of highly shared sequence variants was judged likely to be a technical artifact of the sequencing pipeline. Because some donors lacked HLA typing at each locus, the association tests relied only on the typed subset. In a later analysis, most CMV-associated TCR beta chains were found to appear HLA-restricted, with HLA associations seemingly driven largely by CMV exposure. Compared with equally common non-associated chains, HLA-associated TCR beta chains in a later analysis were more clonally expanded and had lower generation probabilities. Specific HLA alleles were associated with more than 15,000 TCR beta sequences at a false discovery rate of 0.05 in a later analysis. Immune exposure information for the cohort was limited to CMV serostatus.

The cohort consisted of more than 650 healthy bone marrow donors. Cohort members were all nominally healthy when sampled, although unrecorded immune exposures were likely present. The donor tested CMV seronegative, placing the donor among the 300 to 450 seronegative members of the cohort. Each donor provided a peripheral blood sample, and peripheral blood mononuclear cells were used for TCR beta sequencing. The Qiagen DNeasy Blood Extraction Kit was used to extract genomic DNA from the blood cell samples. Libraries came from the immunoSEQ multiplex PCR assay. For the multiplex PCR, a mixture combining 60 forward primers for TCR Vbeta segments and 13 reverse primers for TCR Jbeta segments was used. The CDR3 region of rearranged TCR beta genes was amplified from genomic DNA with a multiplex PCR assay. On the Illumina HiSeq System, the amplified TCR beta libraries were sequenced as 87-base-pair reads. The paper's processing steps were these. A later analysis tallied tens of millions of unique TCR beta chains across the 550 to 850 repertoires, and some 10 million of those chains were shared by two or more donors. Raw reads were error-corrected and collapsed into unique sequences with a nearest-neighbor algorithm that merged closely related sequences to remove PCR and sequencing errors. Alignment of CDR3 sequences to IMGT reference sequences was used to assign V, D and J gene segments. For a sequence to be retained, a match of at least six nucleotides to both a V gene segment and a J gene segment was required. A rearrangement was called productive if the CDR3 had no stop codons and remained in frame with V and J, and every other rearrangement was called non-productive. CDR3 was defined according to IMGT convention as the region running from the second conserved V-encoded cysteine to the conserved J-encoded phenylalanine. Sequences without an unambiguous match to a single V gene segment were excluded from the earlier analysis of approximately 600 of the donors. An earlier analysis of some 500 of the donors classified V segments as functional when productive rearrangements were above 56.7% and as segregating when the standard deviation between donors was above 5%. A statistical classification framework was built for diagnosing cytomegalovirus status from the catalog of TCR beta chain sequences. In a later analysis, TCR nucleotide sequences were compared against IMGT/GENE-DB human TR gene sequences so that V and J genes could be assigned. A later analysis assigned CDR3 sequences and most-parsimonious VDJ recombination scenarios with the TCRdist pipeline. In a later analysis, each TCR beta chain was defined by its CDR3 amino acid sequence together with its V-gene family, and reads lacking a unique V-gene family were excluded. In a later analysis, fewer than 650 highly shared, low-generation-probability nucleotide sequences were removed to address suspected cross-contamination and a sequencing artifact. In a later analysis, a clonal expansion index for each public chain was calculated from normalized within-repertoire ranks of inferred template counts. In a later analysis, generation probabilities were computed with a VDJ recombination model fitted to out-of-frame rearrangements, and the resulting probabilities were checked against IGoR. A later analysis scored TCR-TCR, TCR-HLA and TCR-CMV co-occurrence with hypergeometric tests, applying a repertoire-size bias correction to TCR pairs. In a later analysis, false discovery rates were estimated by permuting HLA or CMV assignments 20 times. In a later analysis, co-occurring TCRs were grouped with DBSCAN, and TCRdist sequence similarity was added when clustering was performed within HLA-allele-positive subsets. Co-occurrence clustering excluded repertoires with fewer than 30,000 or more than 120,000 public chains, plus five with anomalous nucleotide sharing. Entries here come from immuneACCESS through TCRdb and include only in-frame sequences with V and J called. Some clones fail to appear in such tables; in the studies checked, an unresolved V gene covers under half of the shortfall, and the cause of the remainder is unknown. V, J and clone size are taken as reported in that table, and D and trimming were inferred from the DNA itself. This sample lists around 200,000 clones; roughly 80% were detected once. The leading ten clones occupy 0.6% to 0.7% of the sample.

Points on this clone: No antigen is known for it. Per-base qualities were not stored, and no clone one base away is much larger.

The sample was PBMCs. The sequence came from a boy younger than 18 in good health and CMV-seronegative.

The DNA reads TGTGCCAGCTCACTCGGGACAGGATGGTCGAGCACTGAAGCTTTCTTT. This is translated as CASSLGTGWSSTEAFF. The chain links TRBV18 with TRBJ1-1, with 8 junctional bases fitting TRBD1. The cysteine opens and the phenylalanine closes a CDR3 of 16 amino acids. Kept here is only the CDR3 DNA, which spans 48 bases and is read in frame from base 1. According to the germline V gene, CDR1 reads KGHSH and CDR2 reads LQKENI. Unmatched junction bases come to 11, with V trimmed by 4 bases and J by 4 bases.